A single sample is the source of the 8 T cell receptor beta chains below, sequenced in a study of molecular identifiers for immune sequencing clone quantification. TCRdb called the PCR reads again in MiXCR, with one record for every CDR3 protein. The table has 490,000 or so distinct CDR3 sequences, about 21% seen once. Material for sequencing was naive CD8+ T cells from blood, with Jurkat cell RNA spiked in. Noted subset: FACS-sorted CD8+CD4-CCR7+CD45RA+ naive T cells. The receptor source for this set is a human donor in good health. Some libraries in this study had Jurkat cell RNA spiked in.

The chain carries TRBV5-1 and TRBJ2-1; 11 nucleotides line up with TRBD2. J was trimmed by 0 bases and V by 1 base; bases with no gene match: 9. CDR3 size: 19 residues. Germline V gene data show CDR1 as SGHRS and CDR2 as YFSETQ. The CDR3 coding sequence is TGCGCCAGCAGCTTGATGGGTAGCGGGAGGGCCCCCTCCTACAATGAGCAGTTCTTC. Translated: CASSLMGSGRAPSYNEQFF.

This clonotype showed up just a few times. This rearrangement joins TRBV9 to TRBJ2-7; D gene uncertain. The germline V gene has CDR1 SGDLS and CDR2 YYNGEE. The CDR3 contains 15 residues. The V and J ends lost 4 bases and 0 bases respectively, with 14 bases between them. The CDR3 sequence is CASSPSGLPSYEQYF. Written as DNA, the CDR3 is TGTGCCAGCAGCCCGAGTGGTCTTCCCTCCTACGAGCAGTACTTC. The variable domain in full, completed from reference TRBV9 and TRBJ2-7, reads DSGVTQTPKHLITATGQRVTLRCSPRSGDLSVYWYQQSLDQGLQFLIQYYNGEERAKGNILERFSAQQFPDLHSELNLSSLELGDSALYFCASSPSGLPSYEQYFGPGTRLTVT.

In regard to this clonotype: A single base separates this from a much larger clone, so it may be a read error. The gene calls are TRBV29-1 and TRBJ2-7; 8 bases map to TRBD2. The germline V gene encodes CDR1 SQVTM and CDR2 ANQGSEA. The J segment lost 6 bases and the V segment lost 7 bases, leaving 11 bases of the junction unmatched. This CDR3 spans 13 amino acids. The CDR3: CSALGRGAGEQYF. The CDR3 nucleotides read TGCAGCGCTCTGGGGCGGGGGGCCGGCGAGCAGTACTTC.

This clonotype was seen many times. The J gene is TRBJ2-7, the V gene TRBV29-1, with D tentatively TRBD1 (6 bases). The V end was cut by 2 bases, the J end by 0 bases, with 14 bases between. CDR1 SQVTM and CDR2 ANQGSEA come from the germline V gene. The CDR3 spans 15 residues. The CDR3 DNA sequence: TGCAGCGTTGAATTGCCGGGGACAAGCTCCTACGAGCAGTACTTC. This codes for CSVELPGTSSYEQYF.

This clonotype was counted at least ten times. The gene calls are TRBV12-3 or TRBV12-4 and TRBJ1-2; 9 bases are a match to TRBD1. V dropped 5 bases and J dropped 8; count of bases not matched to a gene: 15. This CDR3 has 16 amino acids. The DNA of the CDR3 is TGTGCCAGCAGTCTCAGGGACAGGGCTCCTTCTATGGGCTACACCTTC. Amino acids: CASSLRDRAPSMGYTF.

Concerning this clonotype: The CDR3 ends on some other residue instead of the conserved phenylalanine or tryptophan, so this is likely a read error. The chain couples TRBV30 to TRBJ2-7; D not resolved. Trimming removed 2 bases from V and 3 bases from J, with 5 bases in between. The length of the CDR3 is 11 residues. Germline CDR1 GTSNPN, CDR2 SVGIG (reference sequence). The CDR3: CAWSTSYEQYY. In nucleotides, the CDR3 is TGTGCCTGGAGTACCAGCTACGAGCAGTACTAC.

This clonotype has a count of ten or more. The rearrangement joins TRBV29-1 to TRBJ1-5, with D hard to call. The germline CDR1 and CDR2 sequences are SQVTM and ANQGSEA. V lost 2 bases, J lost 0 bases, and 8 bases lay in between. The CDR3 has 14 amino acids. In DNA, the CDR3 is TGCAGCGTTGAATATGGGGATAGCAATCAGCCCCAGCATTTT. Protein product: CSVEYGDSNQPQHF.

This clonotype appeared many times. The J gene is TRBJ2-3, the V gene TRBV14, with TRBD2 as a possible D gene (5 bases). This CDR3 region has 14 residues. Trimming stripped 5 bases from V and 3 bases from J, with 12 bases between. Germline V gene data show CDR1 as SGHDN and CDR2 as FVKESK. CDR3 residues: CASSLLSGTDTQYF. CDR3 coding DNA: TGTGCCAGCAGCTTACTCAGCGGAACAGATACGCAGTATTTT.